Following are 9 T cell receptor beta chains from one sample sequenced in a study of T cell responses to AZD1222 COVID-19 vaccine. Assay: immunoSEQ multiplex PCR; the TCRdb copy retains only in-frame clones and omits some. The table records tens of thousands of clones, approximately 85% of them present only once. The input for sequencing was peripheral blood, taken on day 0 of AZD1222 vaccination. The receptors shown here come from an adult in good health.

The chain carries TRBV12-3 or TRBV12-4 and TRBJ1-2, with D unclear. The CDR3 sequence is 12 residues long. Trimming took off 1 base at V and 10 bases at J, with 10 bases between the two ends. The CDR3 nucleotides read TGTGCCAGCAGTTTAGGCAAGGATTCCTACACCTTC. Translating gives CASSLGKDSYTF.

The chain combines TRBV7-9 with TRBJ1-2, with D unresolved. The germline V gene encodes CDR1 SEHNR and CDR2 FQNEAQ (reference sequence). The CDR3 runs to 15 residues. V lost 6 bases and J 8 bases, leaving 22 bases between the germline ends. As DNA, the CDR3 is TGTGCCAGCAGTACTGGCTTTGGCGACATAGGGGGCTACACCTTC. Protein product: CASSTGFGDIGGYTF.

This chain connects TRBV27 to TRBJ2-2; no clear D. The CDR3 spans 14 residues. Per the germline V gene, CDR1 is MNHEY and CDR2 is SMNVEV (reference sequence). V lost 2 bases, J lost 4 bases, and 8 bases lay in between. CDR3 in DNA: TGTGCCAGCAGTTTAGGGCAGTTCACCGGGGAGCTGTTTTTT. Translating it yields CASSLGQFTGELFF.

This chain connects TRBV9 to TRBJ2-3; D not resolved. V dropped 2 bases and J dropped 6 bases, with 13 bases sitting between them. The CDR3 extends over 14 amino acids. Germline V CDR1 and CDR2: SGDLS, YYNGEE. The CDR3 here is CASSVLPWADTQYF. Written as DNA, the CDR3 is TGTGCCAGCAGCGTGCTCCCCTGGGCCGATACGCAGTATTTT.

Ten or more counts support this clone. The V and J genes are TRBV12-3 or TRBV12-4 and TRBJ1-2; 11 nucleotides agree with TRBD1. The CDR3 totals 13 residues. V shed 6 bases and J 6 bases; nucleotides not matched to a gene: 3. CDR3 bases: TGTGCCAGCAGATGGACAGGGGGCCATGGCTACACCTTC. This translates into CASRWTGGHGYTF.

The V gene is TRBV19, the J gene TRBJ1-1; no firm D call. The germline V and J ends were trimmed by 3 bases and 5 bases, with 10 bases remaining between them. The CDR3 is 13 residues long. Germline V gene lookup returns CDR1 LNHDA and CDR2 SQIVND (reference sequence). CDR3 DNA: TGTGCCAGTAGTATTTGGGAGGCGACTGAAGCTTTCTTT. Its translation: CASSIWEATEAFF. The variable domain in full, completed from reference TRBV19 and TRBJ1-1, reads DGGITQSPKYLFRKEGQNVTLSCEQNLNHDAMYWYRQDPGQGLRLIYYSQIVNDFQKGDIAEGYSVSREKKESFPLTVTSAQKNPTAFYLCASSIWEATEAFFGQGTRLTVV.

The chain links TRBV4-3 to TRBJ2-5; D may correspond to TRBD1 or TRBD2 (7 bases each). This CDR3 region has 15 residues. V lost 4 bases and J 5 bases, leaving 17 bases between the germline ends. CDR1 LGHNA and CDR2 YSLEER come from the germline V gene. The CDR3 sequence is CASSPRQGGEETQYF. CDR3 sequence (DNA): TGCGCCAGCAGCCCCCGGCAGGGGGGGGAGGAGACCCAGTACTTC.

The chain joins TRBV4-1 to TRBJ2-7; D might be TRBD2 (5 bases). Germline V lookup: CDR1 MGHRA, CDR2 YSYEKL. V lost 0 bases to trimming and J lost 7 bases, with 13 bases between them. The CDR3 is 14 residues long. CDR3 nucleotides: TGCGCCAGCAGCCAAGACGGGGATTTGGTGGAGCAGTACTTC. It yields the protein CASSQDGDLVEQYF.

The chain links TRBV6-5 to TRBJ1-1, with 9 bases fitting TRBD1. Germline-derived CDR1 and CDR2 are MNHEY and SVGAGI. CDR3 length: 14 residues. Trimming at V came to 7 bases and at J to 10 bases, leaving 13 bases not matched to a gene. CDR3 nucleotides: TGTGCCAGCACCGAAGGACAGGGGATGGAGGGAGCTTTCTTT. It is translated as CASTEGQGMEGAFF.